This T cell receptor beta chain was sequenced for a study of T cell changes during pregnancy in multiple sclerosis (dated 2019 in TCRdb). Background for the entire study: The study looked at changes in the T cell repertoire across pregnancy in women with multiple sclerosis.

Library preparation was by the immunoSEQ multiplex PCR assay. TCRdb limited this immuneACCESS table to in-frame rearrangements with V and J called. A share of clones is missing; checked studies link under half to unresolved V genes, and the rest is unexplained. This sample is represented by approximately 65,000 clones; about 90% of them were singletons. In total, the top ten clones hold roughly 0.76% of the sample. With respect to this clone: Its antigen is currently not known. Base qualities are not provided; no much larger clone lies one nucleotide away.

From the cysteine through the phenylalanine, the CDR3 covers 16 amino acids. The kept DNA is CDR3 alone, 48 bases in frame from the first base. Relative to germline, V is missing 5 bases and J is missing 6 bases, with 11 bases of the junction outside any gene match. Looking up the germline V gene yields CDR1 SGHTA and CDR2 FQGNSA. Recombination linked TRBV7-2 to TRBJ2-2; 8 central nucleotides agree with TRBD2. The TCR comes from a female donor with multiple sclerosis, enrolled in a pregnancy study. The sequencing here drew on CD4+ T cells from peripheral blood mononuclear cells, taken in the first trimester of pregnancy. The nucleotide sequence is given as TGTGCCAGCAGCCCCGCCGGGACTAGTCGCCCCGGGGAGCTGTTTTTT. This codes for CASSPAGTSRPGELFF. Joined to the reference TRBV7-2 and TRBJ2-2 proteins, this CDR3 gives the full variable domain: GAGVSQSPSNKVTEKGKDVELRCDPISGHTALYWYRQSLGQGLEFLIYFQGNSAPDKSGLPSDRFSAERTGGSVSTLTIQRTQQEDSAVYLCASSPAGTSRPGELFFGEGSRLTVL.